The 4 T cell receptor beta chains below were found in one sample sequenced in a study of blood T cells in healthy people across ages. Combining a sample-barcoded 5' primer with a J-beta primer mix, a second PCR ran for roughly 6 to 12 cycles. TCRdb reanalysed the 5' RACE reads using MiXCR and keeps one entry per CDR3 protein. The sample records some 1.5 million distinct CDR3 sequences, roughly 27% being singletons. Specimen: blood. These receptors all stem from a woman aged 30 to 39 in good health.

This clonotype came up a few times. The chain joins TRBV7-2 to TRBJ2-1, with 8 bases identical to TRBD2. Germline values: CDR1 SGHTA, CDR2 FQGNSA. The CDR3 consists of 15 residues. V dropped 5 bases and J dropped 4; count of bases not matched to a gene: 7. The CDR3 DNA is TGTGCCAGCAGCGCGGGACTAGACCTTTACAATGAGCAGTTCTTC. The encoded protein is CASSAGLDLYNEQFF.

Notes on this clonotype: Just one base apart from a much larger clone, this may be a read error. V is TRBV7-9 and J is TRBJ2-6; 7 bases agree with TRBD2. V dropped 10 bases and J dropped 2; count of bases not matched to a gene: 8. This CDR3 contains 15 residues. CDR1 and CDR2 from the germline V gene are SEHNR and FQNEAQ (reference sequence). CDR3 sequence (DNA): TGTGCCAACAGTCCACGGGAGGCTGGGGCCAACGTCCTGACTTTC. Amino acids: CANSPREAGANVLTF.

This clonotype occurred many times. The DNA of the CDR3 is TGTGCCAGCATGGGAGATACGCAGTATTTT. This sequence encodes CASMGDTQYF. J is TRBJ2-3 and V is TRBV25-1; D not resolved. Germline V gene data show CDR1 as MGHDK and CDR2 as SYGVNS. The CDR3 runs 10 residues. Trimming shortened V by 7 bases and J by 5 bases, and 4 bases separated the two germline ends.

Turning to this clonotype: The junction does not match germline at one end; this may be a read error. The chain has TRBV24-1 and TRBJ2-5, with TRBD1 identical over 7 bases. CDR1 KGHDR and CDR2 SFDVKD come from the germline V gene. The CDR3 runs to 15 residues. The CDR3 bases are TGTGCCACCAGTGATCCGGGACAGCCCCAAGGGACCCAGTACTTC. It translates to CATSDPGQPQGTQYF.